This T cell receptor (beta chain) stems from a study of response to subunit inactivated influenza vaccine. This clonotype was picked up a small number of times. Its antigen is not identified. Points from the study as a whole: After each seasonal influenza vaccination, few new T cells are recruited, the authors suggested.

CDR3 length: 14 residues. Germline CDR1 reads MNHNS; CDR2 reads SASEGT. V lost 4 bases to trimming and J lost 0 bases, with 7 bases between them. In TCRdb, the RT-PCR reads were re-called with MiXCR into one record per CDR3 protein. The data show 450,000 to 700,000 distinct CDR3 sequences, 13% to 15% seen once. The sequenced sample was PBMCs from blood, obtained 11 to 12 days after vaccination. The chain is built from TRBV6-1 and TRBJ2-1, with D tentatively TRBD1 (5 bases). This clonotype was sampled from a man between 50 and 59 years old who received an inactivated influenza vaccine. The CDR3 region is CASSVTVSYNEQFF. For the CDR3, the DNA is TGTGCCAGCAGTGTGACAGTCTCCTACAATGAGCAGTTCTTC.